Below are 30 T cell receptor beta chains sequenced from a single sample in a study of blood T cell repertoires in COVID-19. Libraries were prepared by immunoSEQ multiplex PCR; TCRdb keeps only in-frame clonotypes and omits some of them. The table records around 300,000 clones, approximately 90% of them present only once. The sequenced sample was peripheral blood. These receptors were taken from a woman in her forties or fifties with COVID-19, enrolled during active disease.

This CDR3 reads CASSGGQKRGTYGYTF. The CDR3 DNA reads TGTGCCAGCAGTGGGGGACAGAAACGGGGGACCTATGGCTACACCTTC. The rearrangement uses TRBV6-4 and TRBJ1-2, with TRBD1 matching over 7 bases. This CDR3 is built from 16 residues. Looked up from germline, CDR1 is MRHNA and CDR2 is SNTAGT. The junction had 12 bases not matched to a gene; V was cut back by 4 bases and J by 4 bases.

This clone was detected once. This chain links TRBV30 with TRBJ2-4; TRBD2 matches 8 bases. The V gene end was trimmed by 2 bases and the J gene end by 0 bases; junction bases not matched to a gene: 6. The length of the CDR3 is 16 residues. Germline V lookup: CDR1 GTSNPN, CDR2 SVGIG (reference sequence). The CDR3 sequence is CAWSSGSGIAKNIQYF. The CDR3 nucleotides are TGTGCCTGGAGTTCCGGTAGCGGGATAGCCAAAAACATTCAGTACTTC.

The rearrangement uses TRBV11-3 and TRBJ2-7, with D possibly matching TRBD1 (5 bases). The CDR3 has 13 amino acids. V was trimmed by 4 bases and J by 3 bases, leaving 10 bases between them. Germline V CDR1 and CDR2: SGHNT, YENEEA. This CDR3 is CASSSGSLYEQYF. DNA of the CDR3: TGTGCCAGCAGCTCAGGGTCCCTCTACGAGCAGTACTTC.

The J gene is TRBJ2-2, the V gene TRBV9, with D perhaps matching TRBD2 (6 bases). The V gene's germline CDR1 is SGDLS and CDR2 YYNGEE. This CDR3 contains 15 residues. Trimming removed 1 base at V and 6 bases at J, with 13 bases between. CDR3 loop: CASSVRASGPGELFF. The CDR3 nucleotides read TGTGCCAGCAGCGTACGGGCAAGCGGGCCCGGGGAGCTGTTTTTT. The complete variable domain, with remaining parts taken from reference TRBV9 and TRBJ2-2, reads DSGVTQTPKHLITATGQRVTLRCSPRSGDLSVYWYQQSLDQGLQFLIQYYNGEERAKGNILERFSAQQFPDLHSELNLSSLELGDSALYFCASSVRASGPGELFFGEGSRLTVL.

This clone was counted once. This sequence joins TRBV11-3 and TRBJ2-5, with D possibly TRBD2 on 6 matching bases. Germline V lookup: CDR1 SGHNT, CDR2 YENEEA. This CDR3 has 13 amino acids. Trimming left V 5 bases short and J 3 bases short, with 10 bases between. This chain's CDR3 is CASSPGRKETQYF. CDR3 DNA: TGTGCCAGCAGCCCCGGGAGAAAAGAGACCCAGTACTTC.

This sequence joins TRBV2 and TRBJ2-1, with 8 nucleotides matching TRBD2. CDR1 and CDR2 (germline): SNHLY, FYNNEI. The CDR3 consists of 16 residues. J was trimmed by 5 bases and V by 7 bases; bases with no gene match: 13. The chain's CDR3 is CASKVEAGAWNNEQFF. Written as DNA, the CDR3 is TGTGCCAGCAAGGTGGAAGCGGGAGCGTGGAACAATGAGCAGTTCTTC. Supplemented by reference TRBV2 and TRBJ2-1, the full variable domain reads EPEVTQTPSHQVTQMGQEVILRCVPISNHLYFYWYRQILGQKVEFLVSFYNNEISEKSEIFDDQFSVERPDGSNFTLKIRSTKLEDSAMYFCASKVEAGAWNNEQFFGPGTRLTVL.

The CDR3 bases are TGTGCCAGCAGTGGAGACAGGGGTGGCTCACCCCTCCACTTT. Translating it yields CASSGDRGGSPLHF. The chain employs TRBV2 and TRBJ1-6; TRBD1 matches 8 bases. The CDR3 is 14 residues long. Germline V gene data show CDR1 as SNHLY and CDR2 as FYNNEI. Trimming at V came to 4 bases and at J to 10 bases, leaving 6 bases not matched to a gene.

This clone was seen a handful of times. The chain recombines TRBV12-3 or TRBV12-4 with TRBJ1-1; D perhaps matches TRBD1 (5 bases). This CDR3 has 13 amino acids. Trimming pared 8 bases from V and 2 bases from J, leaving 12 bases between. The CDR3 loop reads CASGRQRNTEAFF. The CDR3, as DNA: TGTGCCAGCGGCCGACAGAGAAACACTGAAGCTTTCTTT.

The CDR3 DNA is TGCAGCGTTGGTCGGACTAGCGGGGTTGAGCAGTTCTTC. Translating gives CSVGRTSGVEQFF. The chain has TRBV29-1 and TRBJ2-1; 12 bases line up with TRBD2. CDR3 length equals 13 residues. CDR1 and CDR2 from the germline V gene are SQVTM and ANQGSEA. J was trimmed by 9 bases and V by 4 bases; bases with no gene match: 4.

V is TRBV5-1 and J is TRBJ2-2; no clear D gene. With 5 bases removed from V and 2 bases from J, the gap between germline ends came to 10 bases. The CDR3 loop spans 14 amino acids. Germline V gives CDR1 SGHRS, CDR2 YFSETQ. CDR3 nucleotides: TGCGCCAGCAGGGTGACTGTAAACACCGGGGAGCTGTTTTTT. It is translated as CASRVTVNTGELFF. The full variable domain, completed using reference TRBV5-1 and TRBJ2-2, is KAGVTQTPRYLIKTRGQQVTLSCSPISGHRSVSWYQQTPGQGLQFLFEYFSETQRNKGNFPGRFSGRQFSNSRSEMNVSTLELGDSALYLCASRVTVNTGELFFGEGSRLTVL.

The chain combines TRBV30 with TRBJ1-2, with 8 bases that match TRBD1. V lost 3 bases and J lost 4; bases outside the gene matches: 4. This CDR3 comprises 13 residues. The germline V gene encodes CDR1 GTSNPN and CDR2 SVGIG (reference sequence). The CDR3, as DNA: TGTGCCTGGAGGGTTCAGGGGGCCTATGGCTACACCTTC. Translated: CAWRVQGAYGYTF.

The rearrangement links TRBV10-3 to TRBJ2-1; D gene uncertain. Deletions cut 2 bases from V and 6 bases from J, with 5 bases between. The germline gives CDR1 ENHRY, CDR2 SYGVKD. The CDR3 spans 12 residues. CDR3 DNA: TGTGCCATCAGTGAGAGCCTCAATGAGCAGTTCTTC. Translation: CAISESLNEQFF.

This chain uses TRBV7-4 with TRBJ2-7, with TRBD2 identical over 9 bases. The CDR3 length is 19 residues. V dropped 5 bases and J dropped 5; count of bases not matched to a gene: 22. Per the germline V gene, CDR1 is SGHVT and CDR2 is SQSDAQ. CDR3 DNA: TGTGCCAGCAGCCAGAAGGGGGCCGGACCGGGACTAGCCCCAGACGAGCAGTACTTC. Protein product: CASSQKGAGPGLAPDEQYF.

This chain joins TRBV24-1 and TRBJ2-1; D is possibly TRBD1 (6 bases). The CDR3 runs to 11 residues. The V and J ends lost 8 bases and 7 bases respectively, with 8 bases between them. CDR1 is KGHDR and CDR2 is SFDVKD in the germline V gene. CDR3 sequence (DNA): TGTGCCACCAAGCAGGGGAATGAGCAGTTCTTC. It yields the protein CATKQGNEQFF.

This clone showed up just a few times. Other DNA sequences in this specimen translate into the identical CDR3. This chain links TRBV12-3 or TRBV12-4 with TRBJ2-2; D gene ambiguous. The germline V and J ends were trimmed by 6 bases and 5 bases, with 7 bases remaining between them. This CDR3 region has 12 residues. The CDR3 region is CASSRGTGELFF. CDR3 in DNA: TGTGCCAGCAGCCGAGGAACCGGGGAGCTGTTTTTT.

This chain links TRBV4-1 with TRBJ2-7; D is perhaps TRBD2 (6 bases). CDR3 length: 16 amino acids. Germline CDR1 and CDR2: MGHRA and YSYEKL. Trimming left V 0 bases short and J 4 bases short, with 16 bases between. For the CDR3, the DNA is TGCGCCAGCAGCCAAGATCACGAGACTAGATTTTACGAGCAGTACTTC. Translated, it gives CASSQDHETRFYEQYF.

The chain links TRBV29-1 to TRBJ2-7, with 11 bases lining up with TRBD2. V gave up 4 bases and J gave up 1 base; unmatched junction bases: 12. This CDR3 spans 17 amino acids. Germline V CDR1 and CDR2: SQVTM, ANQGSEA. The CDR3 here is CSVVGTSGSLSSYEQYF. The CDR3 DNA reads TGCAGCGTTGTGGGCACTAGCGGGAGTCTATCTTCCTACGAGCAGTACTTC.

The chain is built from TRBV6-6 and TRBJ2-1; 10 bases fit TRBD2. CDR3 length: 13 amino acids. V lost 7 bases and J lost 10; bases outside the gene matches: 7. Per germline, CDR1 MNHNY and CDR2 SVGAGI (reference sequence). The CDR3 region is CASMEREGREQFF. CDR3 nucleotides: TGTGCCAGCATGGAGCGGGAGGGCCGGGAGCAGTTCTTC.

The chain carries TRBV10-3 and TRBJ1-4; perhaps TRBD1 as D (5 bases). This CDR3 comprises 14 residues. Germline V gene data show CDR1 as ENHRY and CDR2 as SYGVKD. Trimming shortened V by 3 bases and J by 8 bases, and 13 bases separated the two germline ends. In DNA form, the CDR3 reads TGTGCCATCAGTGATTCGCAGGGCCCCGAAAAACTGTTTTTT. This translates into CAISDSQGPEKLFF.

This chain uses TRBV7-2 with TRBJ1-2; possibly TRBD1 for D (5 bases). Looked up from germline, CDR1 is SGHTA and CDR2 is FQGNSA. The CDR3 is 13 amino acids. Trimming left V 5 bases short and J 2 bases short, with 9 bases between. CDR3 bases: TGTGCCAGCAGCAGAACAGGCAACTATGGCTACACCTTC. Its protein is CASSRTGNYGYTF.

This clone turned up a few times. The gene calls are TRBV5-1 and TRBJ1-5; D possibly corresponds to TRBD1 (6 bases). Trimming pared 0 bases from V and 6 bases from J, leaving 13 bases between. The CDR3 length is 15 residues. The germline V gene has CDR1 SGHRS and CDR2 YFSETQ. The CDR3 nucleotides read TGCGCCAGCAGCTTGGAGGCGGGGGCAGGTCAGCCCCAGCATTTT. Amino acids: CASSLEAGAGQPQHF.

The rearrangement uses TRBV3-1 (or the pseudogene TRBV3-2) and TRBJ2-7, with D possibly being TRBD2 (6 bases). Per germline, CDR1 LGHDT and CDR2 YNNKEL (reference sequence). The CDR3 contains 13 residues. Trimming cost V 4 bases and J 11 bases, with 18 bases left between them. CDR3 loop: CASSPRVSGTKYF. CDR3 DNA sequence: TGTGCCAGCAGCCCCCGTGTTAGCGGTACGAAGTACTTC.

The genes are TRBV18 and TRBJ2-2, with 11 bases fitting TRBD1. This CDR3 contains 15 residues. J lost 7 bases, V lost 6 bases, and 7 bases had no gene match. CDR1 and CDR2 (germline): KGHSH, LQKENI. CDR3 sequence reads: CASSLDRGHIGELFF. In DNA form, the CDR3 reads TGTGCCAGCTCCCTGGACAGGGGGCATATCGGGGAGCTGTTTTTT.

The chain has TRBV3-1 (or the pseudogene TRBV3-2) and TRBJ1-2, with 10 nucleotides matching TRBD1. The trim removed 2 bases at V and 8 bases at J, leaving 5 bases unmatched. The CDR3 extends over 14 amino acids. Germline V gene lookup returns CDR1 LGHDT and CDR2 YNNKEL (reference sequence). The CDR3, as DNA: TGTGCCAGCAGCCAAAGGGGACAGGGGAACGGCTACACCTTC. Protein product: CASSQRGQGNGYTF.

The chain couples TRBV6-6 to TRBJ2-5; D possibly corresponds to TRBD2 (5 bases). The CDR3 is 15 amino acids. V lost 4 bases to trimming and J lost 5 bases, with 17 bases between them. Germline assignment: CDR1 MNHNY and CDR2 SVGAGI (reference sequence). In DNA form, the CDR3 reads TGTGCCAGCAGTTCTCCCTGGGGAGAACGGGAGACCCAGTACTTC. As protein: CASSSPWGERETQYF.

J is TRBJ2-5 and V is TRBV7-9; no reliable D call. Germline CDR1 and CDR2: SEHNR and FQNEAQ (reference sequence). Trimming removed 2 bases from V and 7 bases from J, with 20 bases in between. This CDR3 spans 16 amino acids. The chain's CDR3 is CASSLLGVVTVGTQYF. The CDR3 DNA reads as TGTGCCAGCAGCTTATTAGGCGTGGTGACTGTCGGGACCCAGTACTTC.

This clone has just one count. This sequence joins TRBV6-2 or TRBV6-3 and TRBJ1-1; perhaps TRBD1 as D (6 bases). Germline CDR1 MNHEY, CDR2 SVGEGT. The CDR3 contains 15 residues. Trimming removed 5 bases at V and 0 bases at J, with 13 bases between. The CDR3 DNA reads TGTGCCAGCAGTAGGGGACAAGTTATGAACACTGAAGCTTTCTTT. Translated, it gives CASSRGQVMNTEAFF.

The rearrangement uses TRBV6-5 and TRBJ2-6; no reliable D call. Germline V gene data show CDR1 as MNHEY and CDR2 as SVGAGI. The CDR3 extends over 15 amino acids. V lost 8 bases and J lost 4, with 15 bases in between. CDR3 sequence: CASYAFKAGANVLTF. DNA of the CDR3: TGTGCCAGCTACGCGTTTAAAGCCGGGGCCAACGTCCTGACTTTC.

The chain uses TRBV18 and TRBJ1-1, with 9 bases identical to TRBD1. The CDR3 loop spans 14 amino acids. CDR1 KGHSH and CDR2 LQKENI come from the germline V gene. J was trimmed by 5 bases and V by 1 base; bases with no gene match: 2. CDR3 bases: TGTGCCAGCTCACCACGGACAGGGGAAACTGAAGCTTTCTTT. It codes for CASSPRTGETEAFF.

The V call is TRBV6-5, the J call TRBJ2-1; 7 nucleotides line up with TRBD2. The CDR3 is 14 residues long. Looked up from germline, CDR1 is MNHEY and CDR2 is SVGAGI. V was pared by 2 bases and J by 7 bases, with 5 bases of the junction left unmatched. The CDR3 nucleotides read TGTGCCAGCAGTTACGGCGGGAGTGGAAATGAGCAGTTCTTC. This codes for CASSYGGSGNEQFF.